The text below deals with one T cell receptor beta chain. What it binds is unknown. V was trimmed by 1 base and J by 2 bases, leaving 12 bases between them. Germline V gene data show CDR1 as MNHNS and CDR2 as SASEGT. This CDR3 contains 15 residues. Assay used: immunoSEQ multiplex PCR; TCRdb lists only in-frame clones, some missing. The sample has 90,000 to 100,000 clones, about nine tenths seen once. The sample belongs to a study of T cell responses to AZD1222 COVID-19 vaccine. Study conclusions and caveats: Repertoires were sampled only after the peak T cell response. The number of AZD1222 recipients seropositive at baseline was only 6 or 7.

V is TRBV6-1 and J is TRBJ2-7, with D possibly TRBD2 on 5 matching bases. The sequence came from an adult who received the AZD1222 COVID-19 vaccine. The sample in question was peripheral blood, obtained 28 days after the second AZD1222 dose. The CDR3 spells CASSEVSSRPYEQYF. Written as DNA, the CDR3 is TGTGCCAGCAGTGAAGTTTCTAGCAGACCCTACGAGCAGTACTTC.